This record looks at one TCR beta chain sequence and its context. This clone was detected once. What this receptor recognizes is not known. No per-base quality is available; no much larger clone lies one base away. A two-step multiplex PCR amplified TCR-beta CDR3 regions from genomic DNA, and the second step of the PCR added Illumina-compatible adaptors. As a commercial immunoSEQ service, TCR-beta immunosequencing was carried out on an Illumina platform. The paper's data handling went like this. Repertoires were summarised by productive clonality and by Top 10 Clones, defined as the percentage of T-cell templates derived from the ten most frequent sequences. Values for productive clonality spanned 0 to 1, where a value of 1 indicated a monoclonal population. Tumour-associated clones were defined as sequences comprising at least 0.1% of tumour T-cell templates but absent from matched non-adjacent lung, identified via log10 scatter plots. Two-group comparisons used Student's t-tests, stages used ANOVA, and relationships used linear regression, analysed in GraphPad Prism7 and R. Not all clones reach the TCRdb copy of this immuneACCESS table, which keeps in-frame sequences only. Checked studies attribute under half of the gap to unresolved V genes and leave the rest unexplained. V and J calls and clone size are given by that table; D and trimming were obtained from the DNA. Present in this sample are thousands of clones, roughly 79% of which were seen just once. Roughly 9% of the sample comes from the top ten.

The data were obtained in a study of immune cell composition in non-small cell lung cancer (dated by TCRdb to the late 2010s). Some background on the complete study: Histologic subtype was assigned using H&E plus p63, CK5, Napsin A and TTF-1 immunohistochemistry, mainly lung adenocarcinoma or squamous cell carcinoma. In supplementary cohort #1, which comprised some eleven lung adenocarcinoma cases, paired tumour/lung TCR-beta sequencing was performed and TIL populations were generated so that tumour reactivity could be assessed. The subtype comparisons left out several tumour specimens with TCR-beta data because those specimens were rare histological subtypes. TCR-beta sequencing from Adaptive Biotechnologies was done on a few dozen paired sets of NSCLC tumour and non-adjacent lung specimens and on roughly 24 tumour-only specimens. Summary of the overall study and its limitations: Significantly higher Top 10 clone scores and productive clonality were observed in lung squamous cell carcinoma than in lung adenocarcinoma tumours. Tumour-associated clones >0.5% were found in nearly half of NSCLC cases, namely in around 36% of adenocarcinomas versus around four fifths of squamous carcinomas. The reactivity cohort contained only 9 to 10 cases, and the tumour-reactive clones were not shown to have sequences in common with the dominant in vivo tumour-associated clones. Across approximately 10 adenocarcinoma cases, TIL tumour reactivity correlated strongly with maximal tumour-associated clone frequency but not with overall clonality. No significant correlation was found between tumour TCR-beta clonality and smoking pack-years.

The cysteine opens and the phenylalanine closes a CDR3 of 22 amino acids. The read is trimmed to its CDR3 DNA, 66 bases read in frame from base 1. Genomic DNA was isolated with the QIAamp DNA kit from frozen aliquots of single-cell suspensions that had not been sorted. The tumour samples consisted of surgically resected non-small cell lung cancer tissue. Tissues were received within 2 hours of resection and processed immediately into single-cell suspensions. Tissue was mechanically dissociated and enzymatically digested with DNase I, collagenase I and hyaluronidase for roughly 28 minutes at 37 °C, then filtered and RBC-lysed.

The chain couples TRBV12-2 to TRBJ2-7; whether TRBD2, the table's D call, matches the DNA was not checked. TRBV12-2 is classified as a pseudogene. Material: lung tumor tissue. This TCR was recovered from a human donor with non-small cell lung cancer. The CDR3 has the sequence CASRLDPRGLLAGGPSGYEQYF. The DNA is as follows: TGTGCAAGTCGCTTAGATCCCAGGGGGCTTCTAGCGGGGGGGCCATCGGGCTACGAGCAGTACTTC.